This T cell receptor (beta chain) was recovered during a study of blood T cell repertoires in COVID-19. Study-wide background: Samples taken during acute and convalescent COVID-19 were collected in the United States, Italy and Spain. In each case, the material was cDNA or gDNA derived from T cells, B-cell-depleted T cells, or PBMCs.

In the source study's methods: Estimation of nucleated cell counts relied on the amplification of reference gene primers. Sequenced by immunoSEQ multiplex PCR; TCRdb stores in-frame clones only, minus some. From that table come the V and J calls and clone size; the DNA was used to work out D and trimming. The data hold some 120,000 clones, with about 86% observed a single time. The CDR3 length is 13 residues. V lost 4 bases and J 1 base, leaving 8 bases between the germline ends. Germline lookup yields CDR1 SGHNT and CDR2 YYREEE (reference sequence). Sequences were obtained from peripheral blood. This TCR came from a woman in her 50s with acute or convalescent COVID-19. The chain has TRBV5-4 and TRBJ1-1; no definite D call. CDR3 sequence: CASSPSGNTEAFF. CDR3 nucleotide sequence: TGTGCCAGCAGCCCTAGTGGGAACACTGAAGCTTTCTTT.